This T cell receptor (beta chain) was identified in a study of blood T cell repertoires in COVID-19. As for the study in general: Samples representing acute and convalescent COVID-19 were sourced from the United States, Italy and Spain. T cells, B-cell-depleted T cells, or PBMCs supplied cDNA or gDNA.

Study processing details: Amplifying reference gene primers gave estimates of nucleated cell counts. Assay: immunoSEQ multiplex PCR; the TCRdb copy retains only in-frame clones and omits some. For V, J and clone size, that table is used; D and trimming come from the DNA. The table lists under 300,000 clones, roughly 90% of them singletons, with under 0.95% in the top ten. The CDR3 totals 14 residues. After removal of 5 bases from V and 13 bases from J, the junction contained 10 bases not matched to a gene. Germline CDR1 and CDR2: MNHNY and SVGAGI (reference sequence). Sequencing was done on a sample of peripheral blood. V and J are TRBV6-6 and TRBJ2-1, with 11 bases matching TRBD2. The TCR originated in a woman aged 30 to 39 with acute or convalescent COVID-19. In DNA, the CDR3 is TGTGCCAGCAGTGTTAGCGGGAGGGCCGGGGATCAGTTCTTC. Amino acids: CASSVSGRAGDQFF.